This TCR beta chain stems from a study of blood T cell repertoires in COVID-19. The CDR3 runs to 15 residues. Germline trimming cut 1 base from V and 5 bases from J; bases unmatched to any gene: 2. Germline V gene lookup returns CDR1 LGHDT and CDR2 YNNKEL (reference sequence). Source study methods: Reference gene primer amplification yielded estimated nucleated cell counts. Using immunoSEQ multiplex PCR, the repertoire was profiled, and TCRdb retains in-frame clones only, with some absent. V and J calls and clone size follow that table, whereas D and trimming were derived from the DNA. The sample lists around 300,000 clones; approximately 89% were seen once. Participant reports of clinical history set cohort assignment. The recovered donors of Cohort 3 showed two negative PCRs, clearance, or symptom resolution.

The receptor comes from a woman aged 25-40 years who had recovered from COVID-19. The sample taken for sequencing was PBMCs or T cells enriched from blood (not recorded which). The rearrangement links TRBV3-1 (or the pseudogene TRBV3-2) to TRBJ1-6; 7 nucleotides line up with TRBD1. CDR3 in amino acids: CASSQGGQHNSPLHF. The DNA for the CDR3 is TGTGCCAGCAGCCAAGGGGGACAGCATAATTCACCCCTCCACTTT.